This TCR beta chain was captured in a study of a mutant IDH1 vaccine in newly diagnosed glioma. Time point: week 5, during vaccination. Doses consisted of 300 ug of mutant IDH1 20-mer peptide each, paired with topical imiquimod. The assay was immunoSEQ multiplex PCR, and TCRdb's table has in-frame clones only and misses some. The sample carries fewer than 65,000 clones, over 70% recorded once. Trimming took 0 bases from V and 7 from J; bases not matched to a gene: 11. From germline, CDR1 is MNHEY and CDR2 SMNVEV (reference sequence). This CDR3 has 18 residues. As concerns this clone: Its antigen is undetermined.

This TCR derives from a young man with glioma. The sequencing used PBMCs, collected from a glioma patient whose treatment included an IDH1 peptide vaccine. The J gene is TRBJ1-5, the V gene TRBV27, with 11 bases lining up with TRBD1. Written as DNA, the CDR3 is TGTGCCAGCAGTTTATCGGATGTTGGGACAGGGGGTGGGCAGCCCCAGCATTTT. It codes for CASSLSDVGTGGGQPQHF.